This section outlines one TCR beta chain sequence together with its context. The sample is drawn from a study of technical replicates of blood from four donors. The assay was immunoSEQ multiplex PCR, and TCRdb's table has in-frame clones only and misses some. There are more than 65,000 clones in the sample; nearly 98% occur only once, and 0.25% to 0.3% lies in the top ten. Germline CDR1 and CDR2: MNHEY and SVGAGI. Losses at the gene ends were 5 bases for V and 3 bases for J; bases not matched to a gene: 3. The CDR3 is made up of 13 amino acids. Sequenced: T cells isolated from PBMCs. The sequence came from a human donor in good health. This chain joins TRBV6-5 and TRBJ1-2; 7 nucleotides match TRBD1. The chain's CDR3 is CASSRTGDYGYTF. Here the CDR3 DNA reads TGTGCCAGCAGTCGAACAGGGGACTATGGCTACACCTTC.